These 12 T cell receptor beta chains share one sample of origin, sequenced in a study of blood T cell repertoires in COVID-19. Only in-frame clones appear in the TCRdb table, and some are missing; sequencing was by immunoSEQ multiplex PCR. The sample lists fewer than 150,000 clones, around 90% seen once, with roughly 8% in the top ten. Sequences were obtained from peripheral blood. The source is a human donor in a cohort sampled during active COVID-19.

This clone has just one count. The V gene is TRBV5-1, the J gene TRBJ2-5, with D uncertain. Germline V lookup: CDR1 SGHRS, CDR2 YFSETQ. Trimming stripped 4 bases from V and 2 bases from J, with 12 bases between. The CDR3 contains 14 residues. The CDR3 nucleotides are TGCGCCAGCAGCGCGAAGGCGGCTCAAGAGACCCAGTACTTC. This encodes CASSAKAAQETQYF.

The gene calls are TRBV12-3 or TRBV12-4 and TRBJ1-1, with TRBD1 as a possible D gene (6 bases). Trimming left V 5 bases short and J 3 bases short, with 10 bases between. This CDR3 contains 13 residues. The CDR3: CASSNRDHTEAFF. The DNA for the CDR3 is TGTGCCAGCAGTAACAGGGATCACACTGAAGCTTTCTTT.

The J gene is TRBJ2-2, the V gene TRBV7-8; TRBD1 agrees at 7 bases. The germline V gene has CDR1 SGHVS and CDR2 FQNEAQ. The CDR3 length is 15 residues. With 5 bases clipped from V and 4 bases from J, the junction kept 7 bases outside the gene matches. The DNA of the CDR3 is TGTGCCAGCAGCCCGGGACAGATCCTCACCGGGGAGCTGTTTTTT. This translates into CASSPGQILTGELFF.

V is TRBV5-5 and J is TRBJ1-2; D may be TRBD1 (5 bases). Trimming left V 5 bases short and J 4 bases short, with 15 bases between. This CDR3 has 14 amino acids. Germline values: CDR1 SGHKS, CDR2 YYEKEE (reference sequence). CDR3 loop: CASRFQGHGYGYTF. In DNA form, the CDR3 reads TGTGCCAGCAGGTTTCAGGGCCATGGCTATGGCTACACCTTC.

The J gene is TRBJ1-5, the V gene TRBV28; D gene unclear. The V gene's germline CDR1 is MDHEN and CDR2 SYDVKM. CDR3 size: 12 residues. The germline V and J ends were trimmed by 1 base and 6 bases, with 4 bases remaining between them. CDR3 protein: CASSLSGQPQHF. The CDR3 DNA follows: TGTGCCAGCAGTTTATCAGGTCAGCCCCAGCATTTT.

V usage is TRBV6-6 and J usage is TRBJ2-2, with 11 bases fitting TRBD1. The CDR3 has 15 amino acids. The germline gives CDR1 MNHNY, CDR2 SVGAGI (reference sequence). The J segment lost 4 bases and the V segment lost 6 bases, leaving 4 bases of the junction unmatched. The CDR3 reads CASRGDRGSTGELFF. The CDR3 DNA reads TGTGCCAGCAGGGGGGACAGGGGGAGCACCGGGGAGCTGTTTTTT.

In this sample, this clone turned up once. The chain couples TRBV19 to TRBJ2-3, with TRBD2 identical over 8 bases. CDR1 is LNHDA, CDR2 SQIVND, per germline (reference sequence). Trimming took 5 bases from V and 3 from J; bases not matched to a gene: 10. The CDR3 is 16 amino acids. The CDR3 bases are TGTGCCAGTAGTTCCCCCAGCGGGGGAACAACAGATACGCAGTATTTT. The encoded protein is CASSSPSGGTTDTQYF.

The chain is built from TRBV5-4 and TRBJ2-7, with TRBD1 matching 10 bases. The germline gives CDR1 SGHNT, CDR2 YYREEE (reference sequence). The junction had 5 bases not matched to a gene; V was cut back by 5 bases and J by 0 bases. CDR3 length equals 15 residues. In DNA, the CDR3 is TGTGCCAGCAGTAGGGGACAGGGGCTCTCCTACGAGCAGTACTTC. It codes for CASSRGQGLSYEQYF.

This chain connects TRBV6-2 or TRBV6-3 to TRBJ2-4, with TRBD1 as a possible D gene (6 bases). The CDR3 has 15 amino acids. Germline loops: CDR1 MNHEY, CDR2 SVGEGT. Trimming removed 4 bases at V and 3 bases at J, with 13 bases between. CDR3 sequence reads: CASSSNRVGKNIQYF. The DNA for the CDR3 is TGTGCCAGCAGTTCGAACAGGGTAGGCAAAAACATTCAGTACTTC.

The chain couples TRBV5-1 to TRBJ2-2, with 8 bases matching TRBD1. The CDR3 length is 16 residues. Losses at the gene ends were 5 bases for V and 5 bases for J; bases not matched to a gene: 11. The germline V gene encodes CDR1 SGHRS and CDR2 YFSETQ. CDR3 residues: CASSYRTGSRTGELFF. The CDR3 DNA reads TGCGCCAGCAGTTATAGGACAGGGTCAAGGACCGGGGAGCTGTTTTTT.

This sequence joins TRBV5-1 and TRBJ2-2; a weak D match, TRBD1 (6 bases). The CDR3 sequence is 14 residues long. Germline values: CDR1 SGHRS, CDR2 YFSETQ. The germline V and J ends were trimmed by 2 bases and 6 bases, with 11 bases remaining between them. DNA for the CDR3: TGCGCCAGCAGCTTACAGGGACCAGCCGGGGAGCTGTTTTTT. Its translation: CASSLQGPAGELFF.

The V gene is TRBV19, the J gene TRBJ1-5; 9 bases are shared with TRBD1. Per germline, CDR1 LNHDA and CDR2 SQIVND (reference sequence). The CDR3 is 17 residues long. After removal of 7 bases from V and 2 bases from J, the junction contained 12 bases not matched to a gene. The CDR3 is CASISGQGTHGNQPQHF. In DNA, the CDR3 is TGTGCCAGTATATCGGGACAGGGTACCCATGGCAATCAGCCCCAGCATTTT.